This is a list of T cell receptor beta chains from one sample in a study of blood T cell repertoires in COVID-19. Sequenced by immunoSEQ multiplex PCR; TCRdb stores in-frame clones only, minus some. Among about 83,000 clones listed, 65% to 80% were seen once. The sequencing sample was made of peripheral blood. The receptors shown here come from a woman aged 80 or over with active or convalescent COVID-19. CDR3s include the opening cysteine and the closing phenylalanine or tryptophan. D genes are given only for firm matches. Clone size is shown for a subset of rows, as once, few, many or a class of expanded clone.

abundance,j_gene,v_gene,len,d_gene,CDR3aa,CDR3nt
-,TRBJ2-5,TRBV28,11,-,CASSTRETQYF,TGTGCCAGCAGCACACGAGAGACCCAGTACTTC
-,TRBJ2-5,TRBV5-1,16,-,CASSLGQTPFQETQYF,TGCGCCAGCAGCTTGGGTCAGACACCGTTCCAAGAGACCCAGTACTTC
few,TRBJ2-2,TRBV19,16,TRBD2,CASSKTSRSVTGELFF,TGTGCCAGTAGTAAGACTAGCCGTAGTGTCACCGGGGAGCTGTTTTTT
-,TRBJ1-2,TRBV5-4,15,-,CASSLVGRKDYGYTF,TGTGCCAGCAGCTTGGTAGGGAGGAAGGACTATGGCTACACCTTC
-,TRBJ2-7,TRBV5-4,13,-,CASRTDSSDEQYF,TGTGCCAGCAGGACCGACTCGAGCGACGAGCAGTACTTC
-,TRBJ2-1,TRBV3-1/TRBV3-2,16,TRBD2,CASSQDLAGGSNEQFF,TGTGCCAGCAGCCAAGATCTAGCGGGGGGTAGCAATGAGCAGTTCTTC
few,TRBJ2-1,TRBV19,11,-,CATRGYNEQFF,TGTGCCACCCGGGGATACAATGAGCAGTTCTTC
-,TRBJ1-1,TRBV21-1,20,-,CASRGTGGPIPTFMNTEAFF,TGTGCCAGCAGGGGGACAGGGGGCCCTATCCCCACGTTCATGAACACTGAAGCTTTCTTT
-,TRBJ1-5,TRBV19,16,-,CASSIKLGRVGQPQHF,TGTGCCAGTAGTATAAAGTTGGGCAGGGTTGGTCAGCCCCAGCATTTT
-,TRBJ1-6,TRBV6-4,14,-,CASRVGRSNSPLHF,TGTGCCAGCAGGGTTGGGAGAAGCAATTCACCCCTCCACTTT
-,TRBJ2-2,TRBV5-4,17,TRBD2,CASSSGAGEMNTGELFF,TGTGCCAGCAGCTCGGGAGCGGGGGAGATGAACACCGGGGAGCTGTTTTTT
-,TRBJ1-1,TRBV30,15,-,CAWTNPSQGNTEAFF,TGTGCCTGGACTAACCCGTCACAGGGGAACACTGAAGCTTTCTTT
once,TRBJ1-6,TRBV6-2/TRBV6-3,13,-,CASSYQANSPLHF,TGTGCCAGCAGTTACCAGGCTAATTCACCCCTCCACTTT
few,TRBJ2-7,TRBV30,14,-,CAWSRAGAAYEQYF,TGTGCCTGGAGTCGGGCAGGGGCTGCCTACGAGCAGTACTTC
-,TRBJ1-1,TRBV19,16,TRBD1,CASSTIADREYTEAFF,TGTGCCAGTAGTACCATAGCGGACAGGGAGTACACTGAAGCTTTCTTT
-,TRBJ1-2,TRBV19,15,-,CASTDSVTGLRGYTF,TGTGCCAGTACCGACTCGGTGACCGGCCTTCGGGGCTACACCTTC
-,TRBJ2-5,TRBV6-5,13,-,CASSYAAGQTQYF,TGTGCCAGCAGTTACGCCGCGGGACAGACCCAGTACTTC
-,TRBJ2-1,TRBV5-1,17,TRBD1,CASSLDLRNRGLHEQFF,TGCGCCAGCAGCTTGGACCTCAGAAACAGGGGGCTCCATGAGCAGTTCTTC
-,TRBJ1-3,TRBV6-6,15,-,CASSYSGAAGNTIYF,TGTGCCAGCAGTTACTCTGGGGCCGCTGGAAACACCATATATTTT
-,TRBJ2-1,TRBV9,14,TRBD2,CASSPGGVNNEQFF,TGTGCCAGCAGCCCCGGGGGGGTGAACAATGAGCAGTTCTTC
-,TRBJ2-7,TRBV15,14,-,CATSRRVASYEQYF,TGTGCCACCAGCAGACGTGTTGCCAGCTACGAGCAGTACTTC
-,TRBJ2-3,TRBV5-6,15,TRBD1,CASSGNRQGPDTQYF,TGTGCCAGCAGCGGTAATAGACAGGGACCAGATACGCAGTATTTT
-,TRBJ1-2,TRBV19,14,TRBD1,CASSVQGADYGYTF,TGTGCCAGTAGTGTACAGGGGGCTGACTATGGCTACACCTTC
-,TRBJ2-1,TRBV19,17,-,CASSISGKNLGANEQFF,TGTGCCAGTAGTATATCGGGGAAAAACCTCGGAGCAAATGAGCAGTTCTTC
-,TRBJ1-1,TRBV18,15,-,CASSPRGGMNTEAFF,TGTGCCAGCTCACCACGGGGAGGAATGAACACTGAAGCTTTCTTT
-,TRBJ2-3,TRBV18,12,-,CASSLAADTQYF,TGTGCCAGCTCACTCGCAGCAGATACGCAGTATTTT
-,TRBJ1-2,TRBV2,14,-,CASSEAAGAAGYTF,TGTGCCAGCAGTGAAGCGGCGGGGGCAGCGGGCTACACCTTC
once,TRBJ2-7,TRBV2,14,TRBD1,CASSSTGGLYEQYF,TGTGCCAGCAGTTCGACAGGGGGACTCTACGAGCAGTACTTC
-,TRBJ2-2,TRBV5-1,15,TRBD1,CASSSSTGATGELFF,TGCGCCAGCAGCTCCTCGACAGGGGCCACCGGGGAGCTGTTTTTT
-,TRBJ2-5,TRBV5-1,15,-,CASSAETGSQETQYF,TGCGCCAGCAGCGCGGAAACAGGGTCCCAAGAGACCCAGTACTTC
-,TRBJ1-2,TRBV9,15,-,CASSPGQTSPYGYTF,TGTGCCAGCAGCCCAGGACAGACATCTCCCTATGGCTACACCTTC
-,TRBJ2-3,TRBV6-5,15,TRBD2,CASSYLAGGTDTQYF,TGTGCCAGCAGTTACCTCGCGGGGGGCACAGATACGCAGTATTTT
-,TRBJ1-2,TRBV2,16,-,CASSPNRGSAQRGYTF,TGTGCCAGCAGCCCGAATAGGGGCAGTGCCCAACGGGGCTACACCTTC
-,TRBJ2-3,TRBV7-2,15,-,CASATLGSSTDTQYF,TGTGCCAGCGCAACCCTGGGCAGCTCCACAGATACGCAGTATTTT
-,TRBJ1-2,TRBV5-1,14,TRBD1,CASSSTGGDYGYTF,TGCGCCAGCAGCTCGACAGGGGGCGACTATGGCTACACCTTC
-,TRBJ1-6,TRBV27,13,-,CASSLPGDSPLHF,TGTGCCAGCAGTTTACCGGGGGATTCACCCCTCCACTTT
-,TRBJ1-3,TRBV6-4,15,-,CASIAQGFAGNTIYF,TGTGCCAGCATTGCTCAGGGGTTCGCTGGAAACACCATATATTTT